The rows below give T cell receptor beta chains drawn from one sample of a study of T cells in Graves' hyperthyroidism and ophthalmopathy. One entry per CDR3 protein results from TCRdb running MiXCR on the multiplex PCR reads. The sample has approximately 620,000 distinct CDR3 sequences; 16% are singletons. The sequenced sample was blood. The receptors were gathered from a woman in her 40s with Graves' ophthalmopathy. Both conserved end residues are part of each CDR3. D genes are given only for firm matches. Only part of the rows carry a size: once, few, many, or a class if the clone is expanded.

V	D	J	size	DNA	CDR3
TRBV7-2	TRBD2	TRBJ2-1	many	TGTGCCAGCAGCGTAGGGGTAGCGGGGGGAAATGAGCAGTTCTTC	CASSVGVAGGNEQFF
TRBV9	TRBD2	TRBJ2-1	many	TGTGCCAGCAGCGTAGGCTCACTAGCGGGAACCCACAATGAGCAGTTCTTC	CASSVGSLAGTHNEQFF
TRBV6-1	TRBD1	TRBJ1-1	many	TGTGCCAGCAGCTCGGGCGGACAGGGAACGCTCACTGAAGCTTTCTTT	CASSSGGQGTLTEAFF
TRBV29-1	TRBD2	TRBJ2-3	few	TGCAGCGTTGAAGGGGGGACTAGCGGGAGAACAGATACGCAGTATTTT	CSVEGGTSGRTDTQYF
TRBV18	.	TRBJ2-7	many	TGTGCCAGCTCACCGGGGGCTGAAACCTACGAGCAGTACTTC	CASSPGAETYEQYF
TRBV7-3	.	TRBJ2-3	many	TGTGCCAGCAGCTTATCACCTTTGAAAACAGATACGCAGTATTTT	CASSLSPLKTDTQYF
TRBV4-1	TRBD2	TRBJ2-1	few	TGCGCCAGCAGCCCAGGGGCGGCGGGGGGTGCCTACAATGAGCAGTTCTTC	CASSPGAAGGAYNEQFF
TRBV19	TRBD1	TRBJ1-1	.	TGTGCCAGTAGTCAAACACAGGGGACCAACACTGAAGCTTTCTTT	CASSQTQGTNTEAFF
TRBV6-1	.	TRBJ2-4	.	TGTGCCAGCAGCGGAGTCACTAGCCCCATTCAGTACTTC	CASSGVTSPIQYF
TRBV6-1	.	TRBJ2-5	.	TGTGCCAGCAGTCCCTCCGCAGGGCAGAAGAGACCCCAGTACTTC	CASSPSAGQKRPQYF
TRBV3-1	.	TRBJ2-5	many	TGTGCCAGCAGCCAAGGGTTAGCCCAAGAGACCCAGTACTTC	CASSQGLAQETQYF
TRBV27	TRBD2	TRBJ2-5	few	TGTGCCAGCAGCTCAAACGGCGGGGGGCGGGAGACCCAGTACTTC	CASSSNGGGRETQYF
TRBV12-3/TRBV12-4	TRBD2	TRBJ2-5	few	TGTGCCAGCAGTTTTAGCGGGGGTGGGGGGGGGACCCAGTACTTC	CASSFSGGGGGTQYF
TRBV29-1	.	TRBJ2-3	many	TGCAGCGTTGGGCAATGGGGCACAGATACGCAGTATTTT	CSVGQWGTDTQYF
TRBV7-9	.	TRBJ1-1	many	TGTGCCAGCAGCTCCGGACGTCTGAACACTGAAGCTTTCTTT	CASSSGRLNTEAFF
TRBV20-1	TRBD1	TRBJ1-5	many	TGCAGTGCGGGGGACAGCTCCCCCAGCAATCAGCCCCAGCATTTT	CSAGDSSPSNQPQHF
TRBV9	TRBD1	TRBJ2-3	few	TGTGCCAGCAGCTTAAGCGGGACAGGGGTATCAGATACGCAGTATTTT	CASSLSGTGVSDTQYF
TRBV29-1	.	TRBJ2-1	many	TGCAGCGTTGAAGGGGCCCAACCAAAATACAATGAGCAGTTCTTC	CSVEGAQPKYNEQFF
TRBV2	.	TRBJ2-2	many	TGTGCCAGCACCCCTCTGGGAAACACCGGGGAGCTGTTTTTT	CASTPLGNTGELFF
TRBV11-2	TRBD1	TRBJ1-3	few	TGTGCCAGCACCCCCGGACAGGGGATCTCTGGAAACACCATATATTTT	CASTPGQGISGNTIYF
TRBV5-1	.	TRBJ1-3	.	TGCGCCAGCAGCTTGGTTTCGGCGGTCTCTGGAAACACCATATATTTT	CASSLVSAVSGNTIYF
TRBV5-6	.	TRBJ2-5	many	TGTGCCAGCAGCTTGGAGTCGGTAAAAGAGACCCAGTACTTC	CASSLESVKETQYF
TRBV3-1	.	TRBJ2-5	.	TGTGCCAGCAGCAAAGCGACTACTACGGAGACCCAGTACTTC	CASSKATTTETQYF
TRBV11-2	TRBD1	TRBJ2-5	.	TGTGCCAGCAGCTTCGGTGGGACAGTCCAAGAGACCCAGTACTTC	CASSFGGTVQETQYF
TRBV18	.	TRBJ1-2	many	TGTGCCAGCTCACCCGAGTCAGAGATGTATGGCTACACCTTC	CASSPESEMYGYTF
TRBV30	.	TRBJ1-1	few	TGTGCCTTAGCACAGGGCTTGCACACTGAAGCTTTCTTT	CALAQGLHTEAFF
TRBV7-3	TRBD2	TRBJ2-1	.	TGTGCCAGCAGCTTAAGGCGGGGGGCCTACAATGAGCAGTTCTTC	CASSLRRGAYNEQFF
TRBV6-5	TRBD1	TRBJ1-1	.	TGTGCCAGCAGTTACCGCGGGACAGACAACACTGAAGCTTTCTTT	CASSYRGTDNTEAFF
TRBV5-1	.	TRBJ1-1	few	TGCGCCAGCAGCTTGCAACCGGGGGCGAGTTCTGAAGCTTTCTTT	CASSLQPGASSEAFF
TRBV20-1	TRBD2	TRBJ2-3	many	TGCAGTGCTACAAGGGCTAGCGGGAGCACAGATACGCAGTATTTT	CSATRASGSTDTQYF
TRBV18	.	TRBJ1-3	.	TGTGCCAGCTCACCAGAGAGTCCGTCCCCCTCGATCGGAAACACCATATATTTT	CASSPESPSPSIGNTIYF